This TCR beta chain was obtained from a study of shared clonotypes between healthy human individuals (dated by TCRdb to 2018 to 2021). For the study in its entirety: Three men and a couple of women, aged 18 to 49 years, made up the cohort. To estimate repertoire size and how much clonotype sharing occurs between individuals, the study deeply sequenced the blood TCR repertoires of five healthy adults. Between about 0.9 and 9 billion PBMCs per donor were obtained by leukapheresis. To increase sequencing depth and limit assay-specific biases, TCR repertoire library preparation and sequencing were carried out by different laboratories using diverse techniques. For each donor, CD4 naive and CD4 memory were each given three plates, CD8 naive was given two plates, and CD8 memory was given one plate.

CDR1 MNHNS and CDR2 SASEGT were looked up in the germline V gene. The CDR3 contains 10 residues, cysteine and phenylalanine counted. The retained sequence is limited to the CDR3, 30 bases, with the frame set at the first base. Trimming removed 7 bases from V and 3 bases from J, leaving 4 bases between the germline ends. Worth noting for this clone: The antigen it binds to is not known. The input lacks base qualities; no much larger clone sits a single base away.

Using the deep immunoSEQ assay, multiplex PCR amplified TCR CDR3 regions from genomic DNA. Genomic DNA extracted from each cell subset was distributed evenly over all wells of several immunoSEQ 96-well plates, and each plate served as one replicate. For sorted subsets, roughly 200 ng of genomic DNA, equivalent to around 29,000 T cell genomes, went into each replicate PCR. Purified libraries were quantified with a Qubit 3.0 fluorometer, sized on a Bioanalyzer 2100, and re-quantified with the KAPA Library Quantification kit. Every immunoSEQ 96-well plate was sequenced on a separate single-read 150-cycle Illumina NextSeq 550 flow cell. Under the source paper's analysis protocol: The immunoSEQ output contained only junctional sequences without quality scores, so filtering could not match that applied to full-length reads. Sequences were annotated with PyIR, a Python wrapper for IgBLAST v1.9, and V/J genes and CDR3 were assigned using IMGT germline references. Reads were filtered out if the reads had weak V/J assignments (E-value above 1e-6), no CDR3, stop codons, out-of-frame junctions, or ambiguous translated residues. V3J clonotypes were defined as sequences sharing the same inferred V gene, J gene, and CDR3 amino acid sequence. To compute the percentage overlap between repertoires, the number of shared unique clonotypes was divided by the size of the smaller repertoire. Richness of each repertoire was evaluated using RTK rarefaction, the Chao1 estimator, and Recon v2.1 estimates of unobserved clonotypes. OLGA was used to compute generation probabilities for all TCRbeta clonotypes that the gDNA method yielded from several donors. TCRdb mirrors the immuneACCESS table, restricted to in-frame sequences. Some clones are absent from its copies; in checked studies, under half trace to an unresolved V gene, and the reason for the others is unknown. V, J and clone size are taken as reported in that table, and D and trimming were inferred from the DNA itself. Within this sample are about 1 million clones, with about 77% of them counted one time only. The ten largest clones take up 1.5% of the sample.

Overall study results and their limits: Sampling was restricted to blood, and TCR repertoires in tissues likely differ from the TCR repertoires found in blood. Pairwise subsampling indicated that sequencing depth was expected to affect the degree of clonotype sharing among donors. Rarefaction of sorted-subset datasets indicated incomplete sequencing despite the large sequencing depth. When a few donors were compared, the shared fraction of clonotypes was 5% to 6.5% for naive CD4, roughly 3.3% for naive CD8, about 2.5% for memory CD4, and approximately 0.4% for memory CD8. Compared with non-shared clonotypes, clonotypes shared by all four sorted-subset donors had higher generation probabilities. Larger estimated clonotype richness was generally found for naive subsets than for memory subsets. Because the study included a small number of donors, the genetic and exposure-history diversity represented was limited.

Healthy HIV-negative adults with no recently reported acute infections or vaccinations were included as donors. Every donor was a Caucasian adult living in Nashville, Tennessee, USA. CD4+ T cells were enriched by magnetic negative selection; naive cells were then positively selected on CD45RA, and the negative fraction formed the memory subset. After blood collection by leukapheresis, PBMCs were isolated using Ficoll-Histopaque density gradient centrifugation and then cryopreserved in the vapor phase of liquid nitrogen. Analytical flow cytometry was used to check the purity and quantity of each magnetically sorted T cell population. Each sorted fraction had its genomic DNA isolated and then quantified by UV absorbance on a Nanodrop 2000c.

This clonotype originated in a man aged 18 to 29 in good health. The chain is made from TRBV6-1 and TRBJ2-7, with the D gene not confidently named. Source material: memory CD4+ T cells sorted from blood. Read against the paper, the sample's cell subset or site label means: CD45RA-negative fraction. The CDR3 here reads CASKRYEQYF. The nucleotide sequence reads TGTGCCAGCAAACGCTACGAGCAGTACTTC.